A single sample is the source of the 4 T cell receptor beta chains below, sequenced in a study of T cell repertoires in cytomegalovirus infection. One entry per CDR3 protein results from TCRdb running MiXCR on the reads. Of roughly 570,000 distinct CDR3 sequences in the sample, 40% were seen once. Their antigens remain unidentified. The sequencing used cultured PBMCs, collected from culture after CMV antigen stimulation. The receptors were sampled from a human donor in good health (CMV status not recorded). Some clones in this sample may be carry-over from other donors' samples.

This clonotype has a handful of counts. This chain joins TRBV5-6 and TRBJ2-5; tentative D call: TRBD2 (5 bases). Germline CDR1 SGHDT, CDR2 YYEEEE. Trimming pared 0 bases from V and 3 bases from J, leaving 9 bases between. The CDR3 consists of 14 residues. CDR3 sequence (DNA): TGTGCCAGCAGCTTGGCACTGAGGGAAGAGACCCAGTACTTC. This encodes CASSLALREETQYF.

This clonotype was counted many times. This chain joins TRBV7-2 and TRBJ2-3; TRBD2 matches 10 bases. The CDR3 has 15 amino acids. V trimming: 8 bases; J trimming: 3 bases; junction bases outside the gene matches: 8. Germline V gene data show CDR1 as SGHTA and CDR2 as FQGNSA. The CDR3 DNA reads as TGTGCCAGCCTAAGGACTAGCGGAAATACAGATACGCAGTATTTT. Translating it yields CASLRTSGNTDTQYF.

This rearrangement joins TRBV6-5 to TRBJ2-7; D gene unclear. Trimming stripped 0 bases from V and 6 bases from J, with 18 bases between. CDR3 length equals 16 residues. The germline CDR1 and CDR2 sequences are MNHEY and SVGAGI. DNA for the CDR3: TGTGCCAGCAGTTACTCGATCGCCGGGTTTTCCGCCGAGCAGTACTTC. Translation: CASSYSIAGFSAEQYF.

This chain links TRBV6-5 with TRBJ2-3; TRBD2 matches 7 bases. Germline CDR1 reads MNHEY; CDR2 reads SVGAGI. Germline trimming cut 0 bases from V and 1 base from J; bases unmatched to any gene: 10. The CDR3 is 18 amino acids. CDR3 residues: CASSYSRFLLAGTDTQYF. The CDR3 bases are TGTGCCAGCAGTTACTCTAGGTTCTTGCTAGCGGGCACAGATACGCAGTATTTT.